These T cell receptor beta chains were read from a single sample in a study of shared clonotypes between healthy human individuals. The repertoire was sequenced with immunoSEQ multiplex PCR; TCRdb's copy has only in-frame clones and lacks some. Of 2 million to 3 million clones listed, around 90% were seen once; the top ten hold 0.13% to 0.15%. Sequenced input: naive CD4+ T cells sorted from blood. These receptors were taken from a man aged 18 to 29 in good health. Both conserved end residues are part of each CDR3. A D gene is named only where the DNA matches it firmly. Some rows have no size entry. The others give once, few or many, or a class for an expanded clone.

TGTGCCACCGGGGGACAGGAGTACAATGAGCAGTTCTTC	CATGGQEYNEQFF	TRBV11-1	TRBJ2-1	TRBD1	NA
TGTGCCAGCAGCTTGCCAGGGGTTAATTCACCCCTCCACTTT	CASSLPGVNSPLHF	TRBV5-4	TRBJ1-6	NA	NA
TGCGCCAGCAGCTTGGTTGCCAGTGGGAGGGTTGGAAACACCATATATTTT	CASSLVASGRVGNTIYF	TRBV5-1	TRBJ1-3	NA	once
TGTGCCAGCTCATACACAGGGGTCGGTGCCGGGGAGCTGTTTTTT	CASSYTGVGAGELFF	TRBV18	TRBJ2-2	TRBD1	once
TGCAGTGCTCCGGACTATGGCTACACCTTC	CSAPDYGYTF	TRBV20-1	TRBJ1-2	NA	NA
TGTGCCAGCAGTCCGGAGGGGACATACCAAGAGACCCAGTACTTC	CASSPEGTYQETQYF	TRBV5-4	TRBJ2-5	NA	NA
TGTGCCATCAGCGAATCTGGTGGACGGTATGGCTACACCTTC	CAISESGGRYGYTF	TRBV10-3	TRBJ1-2	NA	NA
TGTGCCTGGAGTTCCGGACTAGCGGGGAGCGAGCAGTACTTC	CAWSSGLAGSEQYF	TRBV30	TRBJ2-7	TRBD2	NA
TGTGCCAGCTCACCACTTAAGAGCTACGAGCAGTACTTC	CASSPLKSYEQYF	TRBV18	TRBJ2-7	NA	NA
TGTGCCAGCAGCTTTACAGGGGATTCTGGAAACACCATATATTTT	CASSFTGDSGNTIYF	TRBV7-9	TRBJ1-3	TRBD1	NA
TGTGCCAGCAGCTCGACGTGGGACAGGGTAAACTACGAGCAGTACTTC	CASSSTWDRVNYEQYF	TRBV27	TRBJ2-7	TRBD1	once
TGTGCCAGTAGTATAGTTAAGGTCCTCGGCAATCAGCCCCAGCATTTT	CASSIVKVLGNQPQHF	TRBV19	TRBJ1-5	NA	NA
TGTGCCAGCAGTTACCAAGGTCCTCCCTACGAGCAGTACTTC	CASSYQGPPYEQYF	TRBV6-6	TRBJ2-7	NA	NA
TGCAGCGTGAGGACAGCCGGGGGGGAGACCCAGTACTTC	CSVRTAGGETQYF	TRBV29-1	TRBJ2-5	NA	NA
TGTGCCAGCAGACCGGGACAGGGAGGGAATCAGCCCCAGCATTTT	CASRPGQGGNQPQHF	TRBV28	TRBJ1-5	TRBD1	NA
TGTGCCAGCAGCTTACGCAGGGCGGGGGTATTGAATTCACCCCTCCACTTT	CASSLRRAGVLNSPLHF	TRBV11-2	TRBJ1-6	NA	NA
TGTGCCAGCAGCTCCGCCGACAGGTTCACTGAAGCTTTCTTT	CASSSADRFTEAFF	TRBV7-9	TRBJ1-1	NA	NA
TGTGCCAGCAGCTTGGACGGGACTAGCGTCAGCTCCTACAATGAGCAGTTCTTC	CASSLDGTSVSSYNEQFF	TRBV7-2	TRBJ2-1	TRBD2	NA
TGTGCCAGCAGCTTGCTGGCGAGCGGGAGGCCCTCTTACAATGAGCAGTTCTTC	CASSLLASGRPSYNEQFF	TRBV5-6	TRBJ2-1	TRBD2	NA
TGCAGCGTTGAAAGATCCCCAGGTCCTAACTATGGCTACACCTTC	CSVERSPGPNYGYTF	TRBV29-1	TRBJ1-2	NA	NA
TGTGCCAGCAGTTTGACTAGCGGAGGGTACCAAGAGACCCAGTACTTC	CASSLTSGGYQETQYF	TRBV2	TRBJ2-5	TRBD2	NA
TGTGCCAGCAGCCGATCCCAGGGGGCCCTTGGTTATGGCTACACCTTC	CASSRSQGALGYGYTF	TRBV5-4	TRBJ1-2	TRBD1	NA
TGCGCCAGCAGCCCAGGGAGTTTCCACGAGCAGTACTTC	CASSPGSFHEQYF	TRBV5-1	TRBJ2-7	NA	NA
TGTGCCAGCAGTGAATGGGGAATGAACACTGAAGCTTTCTTT	CASSEWGMNTEAFF	TRBV6-1	TRBJ1-1	NA	NA
TGTGCCAGCAGCTTTTTCCTCGGGAGCACAGATACGCAGTATTTT	CASSFFLGSTDTQYF	TRBV7-9	TRBJ2-3	NA	NA
TGCGCCAGCAGCCAAGTCGTAATAGCGGGCCCCTACGAGCAGTACTTC	CASSQVVIAGPYEQYF	TRBV4-1	TRBJ2-7	TRBD2	once
TGTGCCAGCAGCTTGGCCGGGCCCGCGGTCACCGGGGAGCTGTTTTTT	CASSLAGPAVTGELFF	TRBV5-4	TRBJ2-2	NA	NA
TGTGCCAGTAGTATTCCGTCCTACAATGAGCAGTTCTTC	CASSIPSYNEQFF	TRBV19	TRBJ2-1	NA	NA
TGTGCCAGCAGTGTAGGGAGACTAGCGACCAAGTATTTT	CASSVGRLATKYF	TRBV6-1	TRBJ2-3	TRBD2	NA
TGCGCCAGCAGCGTACTCCGAACCAAGACAGGTACGAGCACAGATACGCAGTATTTT	CASSVLRTKTGTSTDTQYF	TRBV5-1	TRBJ2-3	NA	NA
TGTGCCAGCAAGGGCGGGAGTTTTGCTACCGGCGAGCAGTACTTC	CASKGGSFATGEQYF	TRBV6-5	TRBJ2-7	TRBD2	NA
TGTGCCAGCAGCTTAGGGGACAAAGGGGGCTACACCTTC	CASSLGDKGGYTF	TRBV7-2	TRBJ1-2	NA	NA
TGTGCCAGCAGTCAAGATGATGGGGGCGGTTCCGAGCAGTACTTC	CASSQDDGGGSEQYF	TRBV27	TRBJ2-7	NA	NA
TGTGCCAGCAGCCAAGATCGGGGAGAAAAACTGTTTTTT	CASSQDRGEKLFF	TRBV4-2	TRBJ1-4	NA	few
TGTGCCAGTAGTACGGGACTAGTTCGGGAGACCCAGTACTTC	CASSTGLVRETQYF	TRBV19	TRBJ2-5	TRBD2	NA
TGCGCCAGCAGCACGGCGGGCTCCTACGAGCAGTACTTC	CASSTAGSYEQYF	TRBV5-1	TRBJ2-7	NA	NA
TGTGCCAGCAGCCACTGGGGGGGGAAGCGCGAAAAACTGTTTTTT	CASSHWGGKREKLFF	TRBV5-4	TRBJ1-4	NA	NA
TGTGCCAGCTCCTACTACACCGGGGAGCTGTTTTTT	CASSYYTGELFF	TRBV18	TRBJ2-2	NA	NA
TGTGCCAGCAGCTCTAGCGGATCTTGGGATACGCAGTATTTT	CASSSSGSWDTQYF	TRBV7-2	TRBJ2-3	TRBD2	NA
TGTGCCAGCAGCCGGACTAGCGGGGGGGCGAACACCGGGGAGCTGTTTTTT	CASSRTSGGANTGELFF	TRBV7-9	TRBJ2-2	TRBD2	NA
TGTGCCAGCGGAGCAGGGGTCTCCTATAATTCACCCCTCCACTTT	CASGAGVSYNSPLHF	TRBV6-5	TRBJ1-6	NA	NA
TGTGCCAGCAGCTCGACTAGCACTGGTCCAGATACGCAGTATTTT	CASSSTSTGPDTQYF	TRBV11-3	TRBJ2-3	TRBD2	NA
TGTGCCAGCAGCTTCTCCGGGACAGGGGGCGCCGGGGAGCTGTTTTTT	CASSFSGTGGAGELFF	TRBV5-6	TRBJ2-2	TRBD1	NA
TGTGCCAGCAGTTTACAAGGGGTTGGGTATAATTCACCCCTCCACTTT	CASSLQGVGYNSPLHF	TRBV28	TRBJ1-6	NA	NA
TGTGCCAGTAGGGACAGGGTTGTTCAGCCCCAGCATTTT	CASRDRVVQPQHF	TRBV19	TRBJ1-5	TRBD1	NA
TGTGCCAGCAGCTTCTCTCTAGCGGGGTCGGAGCAGTTCTTC	CASSFSLAGSEQFF	TRBV7-2	TRBJ2-1	TRBD2	NA
TGTGCCAGCAGCGTCGATAAGGGGGCGCAGGACACCGGGGAGCTGTTTTTT	CASSVDKGAQDTGELFF	TRBV9	TRBJ2-2	TRBD1	NA
TGTGCCAGCACTCGAGCAGGGGCCTCTGGGGCCAACGTCCTGACTTTC	CASTRAGASGANVLTF	TRBV28	TRBJ2-6	NA	NA
TGTGCCAGCAGTTTATGGGCTAGCAATCAGCCCCAGCATTTT	CASSLWASNQPQHF	TRBV27	TRBJ1-5	NA	NA
TGTGCCTGGAATCTCGACCTTTATAATTCACCCCTCCACTTT	CAWNLDLYNSPLHF	TRBV30	TRBJ1-6	NA	NA
TGTGCCAGCAGCACCGGCGGCTCAGGGGGGTCCTACGAGCAGTACTTC	CASSTGGSGGSYEQYF	TRBV5-4	TRBJ2-7	NA	NA
TGTGCCAGCAGCGTTCTAGCGGGAGGGCCTGGCAATGAGCAGTTCTTC	CASSVLAGGPGNEQFF	TRBV9	TRBJ2-1	TRBD2	NA